The clone carrying this TCR beta chain was seen a few times. The antigen is undetermined. Regions amplified from RNA transcripts were the TCR beta CDR3 regions. The primer set for the first-round RT-PCR of the TCR CDR3 was HTBI. TCRdb passed the multiplex PCR reads through MiXCR, listing each CDR3 protein once. The sample comprises 610,000 or so distinct CDR3 sequences, more than 45% of which are singletons, and approximately 7.5% rests with the top ten. Trimming left V 4 bases short and J 5 bases short, with 8 bases between. Germline CDR1 reads SNHLY; CDR2 reads FYNNEI. CDR3 length: 12 residues. This entry is derived from a study of T cells in Graves' hyperthyroidism and ophthalmopathy. Study findings and constraints: Most expanded thyroid clonotypes above 0.001 recurred in blood.

No ophthalmopathy progression within 18 months constituted stable Graves' hyperthyroidism. Hyperthyroidism had been newly diagnosed in patients aged 18 to 65, and its duration was under 2 months. For the diagnoses, clinical symptoms, serum thyroxine and TRAb, thyroid ultrasound and orbital computed tomography were used. The chain recombines TRBV2 with TRBJ1-1; D gene ambiguous. The receptor was derived from a woman between 18 and 30 years old with Graves' hyperthyroidism. Sequencing was carried out using peripheral blood or thyroid tissue (not recorded which). DNA for the CDR3: TGTGCCAGCAGTGTCGGGGAAACTGAAGCTTTCTTT. It encodes CASSVGETEAFF.